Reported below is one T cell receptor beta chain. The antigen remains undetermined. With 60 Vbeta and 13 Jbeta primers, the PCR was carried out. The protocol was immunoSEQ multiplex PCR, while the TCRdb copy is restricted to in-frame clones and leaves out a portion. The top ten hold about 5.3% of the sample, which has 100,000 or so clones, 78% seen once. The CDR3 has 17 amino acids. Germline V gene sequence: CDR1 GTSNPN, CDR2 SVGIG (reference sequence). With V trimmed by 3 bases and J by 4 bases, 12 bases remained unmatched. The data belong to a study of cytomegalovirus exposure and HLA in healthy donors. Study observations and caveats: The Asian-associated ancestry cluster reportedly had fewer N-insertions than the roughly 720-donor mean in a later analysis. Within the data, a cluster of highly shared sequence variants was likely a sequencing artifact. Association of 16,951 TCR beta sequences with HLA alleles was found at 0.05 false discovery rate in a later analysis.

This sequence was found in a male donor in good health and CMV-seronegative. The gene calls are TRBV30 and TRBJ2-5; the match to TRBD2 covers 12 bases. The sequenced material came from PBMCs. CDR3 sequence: CAWSPGSGLAGRETQYF. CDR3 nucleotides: TGTGCCTGGAGCCCTGGCTCCGGACTAGCGGGAAGAGAGACCCAGTACTTC.